The 20 T cell receptor beta chains presented below share a single source sample, sequenced in a study of shared clonotypes between healthy human individuals. The method was immunoSEQ multiplex PCR; TCRdb's version includes in-frame clones alone and lacks a portion of them. The table shows around 980,000 clones, with 75% to 80% occurring only once. Input material: memory CD4+ T cells from PBMCs. Subset denoted: CD45RA-negative fraction. All receptors come from a man younger than 30 in good health. Some clones in this sample may be carry-over from other donors' samples.

The J gene is TRBJ1-1, the V gene TRBV6-6; no definite D call. Trimming removed 7 bases from V and 3 bases from J, with 9 bases in between. The CDR3 has 12 amino acids. Per germline, CDR1 MNHNY and CDR2 SVGAGI (reference sequence). The CDR3 loop reads CASTLEDTEAFF. The CDR3 coding sequence is TGTGCCAGCACGTTAGAGGACACTGAAGCTTTCTTT.

This clone was found a few times. This chain joins TRBV19 and TRBJ1-1; D ambiguous. With 9 bases removed from V and 10 bases from J, the gap between germline ends came to 24 bases. This CDR3 contains 14 residues. Per germline, CDR1 LNHDA and CDR2 SQIVND (reference sequence). In nucleotides, the CDR3 is TGTGCCAGCCGAACCGGGCTCTTCCAGCGGGTAGCTTTCTTT. This encodes CASRTGLFQRVAFF.

V and J are TRBV5-1 and TRBJ2-5; 7 nucleotides line up with TRBD2. The CDR3 runs to 13 residues. Trimming at V came to 3 bases and at J to 4 bases, leaving 3 bases not matched to a gene. Looked up from germline, CDR1 is SGHRS and CDR2 is YFSETQ. The CDR3 here is CASSSTSVETQYF. The CDR3 nucleotides are TGCGCCAGCAGCTCAACTAGCGTAGAGACCCAGTACTTC.

This clone was recorded only once. V gene TRBV28 combines with J gene TRBJ2-2; the match to TRBD2 covers 10 bases. The junction had 9 bases not matched to a gene; V was cut back by 5 bases and J by 9 bases. Germline CDR1 and CDR2: MDHEN and SYDVKM. The CDR3 extends over 15 amino acids. The CDR3, as DNA: TGTGCCAGCAGTCTCCCTAGCGGGAGCGGAAGGGAGCTGTTTTTT. Translated: CASSLPSGSGRELFF.

The chain joins TRBV5-1 to TRBJ2-7, with a tentative D call TRBD1 (6 bases). V lost 2 bases and J 2 bases, leaving 17 bases between the germline ends. This CDR3 is 16 amino acids long. Looked up from germline, CDR1 is SGHRS and CDR2 is YFSETQ. In nucleotides, the CDR3 is TGCGCCAGCAGCTTTTTGCCCGCCGGACAGACCTACGAGCAGTACTTC. Its translation is CASSFLPAGQTYEQYF.

The CDR3 bases are TGTGCCAGCAGCCCCAAGGGGGGATTGAACACTGAAGCTTTCTTT. Encoded protein: CASSPKGGLNTEAFF. The chain recombines TRBV7-9 with TRBJ1-1, with D perhaps matching TRBD1 (6 bases). Germline V CDR1 and CDR2: SEHNR, FQNEAQ (reference sequence). The CDR3 spans 15 residues. V was clipped by 5 bases and J by 0 bases, with 13 bases between them.

A few counts support this clone. The chain carries TRBV6-4 and TRBJ2-6; D may be TRBD1 (5 bases). The CDR3 covers 15 residues. CDR1 is MRHNA and CDR2 is SNTAGT in the germline V gene. V dropped 3 bases and J dropped 2 bases, with 8 bases sitting between them. CDR3 sequence (DNA): TGTGCCAGCAGTGAGCAGGGCGCTGGGGCCAACGTCCTGACTTTC. Its translation: CASSEQGAGANVLTF.

The rearrangement uses TRBV7-8 and TRBJ2-3, with TRBD2 matching 8 bases. The CDR3 contains 19 residues. Germline loops: CDR1 SGHVS, CDR2 FQNEAQ. V shed 5 bases, J shed 1 base, and the junction held 17 bases outside the gene matches. Written as DNA, the CDR3 is TGTGCCAGCAGCAAAAGGGGGAGGAGCGGGAGCTGGGGCACAGATACGCAGTATTTT. Its translation: CASSKRGRSGSWGTDTQYF.

The chain couples TRBV7-2 to TRBJ2-7; 11 bases agree with TRBD1. Trimming took 5 bases from V and 7 from J; bases not matched to a gene: 4. Per germline, CDR1 SGHTA and CDR2 FQGNSA. This CDR3 region has 13 residues. The CDR3 spells CASSPGQGGEQYF. CDR3 in DNA: TGTGCCAGCAGCCCGGGACAGGGGGGGGAGCAGTACTTC.

V usage is TRBV13 and J usage is TRBJ2-7, with unresolved D. CDR3 length: 14 residues. Trimming left V 8 bases short and J 0 bases short, with 14 bases between. Germline CDR1 reads PRHDT; CDR2 reads FYEKMQ (reference sequence). CDR3 coding DNA: TGTGCCAGCCGTTCCTCCAAGCTCTCCTACGAGCAGTACTTC. This encodes CASRSSKLSYEQYF.

This chain connects TRBV19 to TRBJ1-1; D might be TRBD1 (5 bases). Trimming took 7 bases from V and 4 from J, leaving 16 bases between them. This CDR3 has 14 amino acids. CDR1 is LNHDA and CDR2 is SQIVND in the germline V gene (reference sequence). The CDR3 DNA is TGTGCCAGTACCCCGGGGCCCGTGGGCACTGAAGCTTTCTTT. It codes for CASTPGPVGTEAFF.

The chain recombines TRBV13 with TRBJ2-2, with a weak D call TRBD1 (6 bases). The CDR3 consists of 13 residues. V was shortened by 5 bases and J by 6 bases, with 10 bases between the two germline ends. From germline, CDR1 is PRHDT and CDR2 FYEKMQ (reference sequence). CDR3 loop: CASSRQVPGELFF. The CDR3 nucleotides read TGTGCCAGCAGCCGACAGGTACCCGGGGAGCTGTTTTTT.

About this clone itself: This same CDR3 is encoded by further DNA sequences in the sample. V and J are TRBV7-2 and TRBJ2-5; D is unresolved. The CDR3 has 12 amino acids. The V end lost 3 bases, the J end lost 5 bases, and 7 bases lay between the germline ends. Germline lookup yields CDR1 SGHTA and CDR2 FQGNSA. CDR3 nucleotide sequence: TGTGCCAGCAGCTTTCGTGGGGAGACCCAGTACTTC. It translates to CASSFRGETQYF.

The chain recombines TRBV5-1 with TRBJ2-2; no clear D. The V end was cut by 3 bases, the J end by 3 bases, with 15 bases between. The CDR3 extends over 16 amino acids. From germline, CDR1 is SGHRS and CDR2 YFSETQ. CDR3 loop: CASSSASGLHTGELFF. The DNA of the CDR3 is TGCGCCAGCAGCTCGGCTAGTGGGCTACACACCGGGGAGCTGTTTTTT.

The chain recombines TRBV2 with TRBJ2-1, with a weak D call TRBD2 (5 bases). Germline assignment: CDR1 SNHLY and CDR2 FYNNEI. V lost 4 bases to trimming and J lost 0 bases, with 10 bases between them. CDR3 size: 15 residues. CDR3 protein: CASSVERSSYNEQFF. The CDR3 DNA is TGTGCCAGCAGTGTCGAGCGGAGCTCCTACAATGAGCAGTTCTTC. The full variable domain, completed using reference TRBV2 and TRBJ2-1, is EPEVTQTPSHQVTQMGQEVILRCVPISNHLYFYWYRQILGQKVEFLVSFYNNEISEKSEIFDDQFSVERPDGSNFTLKIRSTKLEDSAMYFCASSVERSSYNEQFFGPGTRLTVL.

This clone came up once. The chain recombines TRBV9 with TRBJ2-1; TRBD2 matches 7 bases. Germline loops: CDR1 SGDLS, CDR2 YYNGEE. J lost 3 bases, V lost 1 base, and 4 bases had no gene match. The CDR3 is made up of 15 amino acids. CDR3 sequence reads: CASSVTSEIYNEQFF. Written as DNA, the CDR3 is TGTGCCAGCAGCGTAACTAGCGAGATCTACAATGAGCAGTTCTTC.

The rearrangement links TRBV7-2 to TRBJ2-7; a weak D match, TRBD2 (6 bases). Germline lookup yields CDR1 SGHTA and CDR2 FQGNSA. Trimming left V 5 bases short and J 3 bases short, with 17 bases between. The CDR3 contains 15 residues. The CDR3 DNA is TGTGCCAGCAGCCCCGGGGTAGCGGCGAACTACGAGCAGTACTTC. This gives the protein CASSPGVAANYEQYF.

This chain connects TRBV30 to TRBJ2-1; 8 bases align to TRBD1. The germline CDR1 and CDR2 sequences are GTSNPN and SVGIG (reference sequence). The CDR3 spans 13 residues. V was pared by 4 bases and J by 7 bases, with 6 bases of the junction left unmatched. The CDR3 DNA reads TGTGCCTGGACAACAGGGGGAAGGAATGAGCAGTTCTTC. Its translation is CAWTTGGRNEQFF.

The genes are TRBV25-1 and TRBJ2-2; D not certain. V lost 6 bases, J lost 4 bases, and 15 bases lay in between. The germline CDR1 and CDR2 sequences are MGHDK and SYGVNS. CDR3 length: 15 residues. CDR3 sequence (DNA): TGTGCCAGCAGCCCCCGTGGGCAGCTCACCGGGGAGCTGTTTTTT. Translating it yields CASSPRGQLTGELFF. Filled out from reference TRBV25-1 and TRBJ2-2, the complete variable domain reads EADIYQTPRYLVIGTGKKITLECSQTMGHDKMYWYQQDPGMELHLIHYSYGVNSTEKGDLSSESTVSRIRTEHFPLTLESARPSHTSQYLCASSPRGQLTGELFFGEGSRLTVL.

This chain joins TRBV4-2 and TRBJ2-7, with 9 bases aligning to TRBD1. Germline V lookup: CDR1 LGHNA, CDR2 YNFKEQ. This CDR3 has 15 residues. V dropped 5 bases and J dropped 2; count of bases not matched to a gene: 7. The CDR3 protein is CASSDRDRDPYEQYF. The CDR3 DNA follows: TGTGCCAGCAGCGACCGGGACAGGGATCCCTACGAGCAGTACTTC.